One sample yielded the 9 T cell receptor beta chains listed below, sequenced in a study of control samples from healthy donors and cancer patients. Sequenced by immunoSEQ multiplex PCR; TCRdb stores in-frame clones only, minus some. Here the sample spans around 120,000 clones, approximately 90% being singletons. Sequencing was performed on blood. The receptors stem from a woman aged 18 to 35 in good health.

CDR3 bases: TGTGCCAGTAGTATTTTAGCGGGACTAGTGGTTGAGCAGTTCTTC. This gives the protein CASSILAGLVVEQFF. The genes are TRBV19 and TRBJ2-1, with TRBD2 identical over 8 bases. After removal of 3 bases from V and 9 bases from J, the junction contained 10 bases not matched to a gene. The germline gives CDR1 LNHDA, CDR2 SQIVND (reference sequence). There are 15 residues in the CDR3.

The chain couples TRBV25-1 to TRBJ1-2; no clear D gene. The CDR3 runs to 13 residues. Germline V CDR1 and CDR2: MGHDK, SYGVNS. The V end lost 5 bases, the J end lost 6 bases, and 13 bases lay between the germline ends. CDR3 coding DNA: TGTGCCAGCAGTTTTGAGGGATTTGATGGCTACACCTTC. Its protein is CASSFEGFDGYTF.

J is TRBJ1-6 and V is TRBV5-8; TRBD1 matches at 7 bases. Germline V gives CDR1 SGHTS, CDR2 YDEGEE. The CDR3 contains 15 residues. The J segment lost 7 bases and the V segment lost 2 bases, leaving 6 bases of the junction unmatched. In DNA form, the CDR3 reads TGTGCCAGCAGCTTTCAACAGGGGCTAAATTCACCCCTCCACTTT. Its protein product is CASSFQQGLNSPLHF.

J is TRBJ2-1 and V is TRBV6-5, with D hard to call. This CDR3 comprises 12 residues. The V end was cut by 8 bases, the J end by 4 bases, with 9 bases between. Germline CDR1 reads MNHEY; CDR2 reads SVGAGI. CDR3 sequence: CASGPMYNEQFF. CDR3 in DNA: TGTGCCAGCGGACCGATGTACAATGAGCAGTTCTTC.

The rearrangement uses TRBV7-3 and TRBJ1-1; a possible D gene is TRBD1 (5 bases). V was cut by 4 bases and J by 0 bases, with 9 bases left in between. Germline V gene lookup returns CDR1 SGHTA and CDR2 FQGTGA. The CDR3 loop spans 14 amino acids. The DNA for the CDR3 is TGTGCCAGCAGCTCAGGGAGTCTGAACACTGAAGCTTTCTTT. This encodes CASSSGSLNTEAFF.

The chain links TRBV7-2 to TRBJ1-2, with TRBD1 matching 8 bases. Trimming took 5 bases from V and 0 from J; bases not matched to a gene: 2. The CDR3 is 14 residues long. CDR1 is SGHTA, CDR2 FQGNSA, per germline. The CDR3: CASSEDRANYGYTF. As DNA, the CDR3 is TGTGCCAGCAGCGAGGACAGGGCTAACTATGGCTACACCTTC.

The chain combines TRBV6-4 with TRBJ1-1; D is unresolved. In germline, CDR1 is MRHNA, CDR2 SNTAGT. The CDR3 totals 15 residues. V was shortened by 2 bases and J by 7 bases, with 17 bases between the two germline ends. As DNA, the CDR3 is TGTGCCAGCAGTGACACCCACTATACTAGGGATGAAGCTTTCTTT. Amino acid sequence: CASSDTHYTRDEAFF.

The chain has TRBV7-9 and TRBJ1-2, with TRBD1 matching 8 bases. CDR3 size: 15 residues. Germline V CDR1 and CDR2: SEHNR, FQNEAQ (reference sequence). The ends lost 3 bases at V and 2 bases at J; junction bases unmatched: 5. The CDR3 loop is CASSFMAGGNYGYTF. In nucleotides, the CDR3 is TGTGCCAGCAGCTTCATGGCAGGGGGCAACTATGGCTACACCTTC. Full variable domain (missing parts from reference TRBV7-9 and TRBJ1-2): DTGVSQNPRHKITKRGQNVTFRCDPISEHNRLYWYRQTLGQGPEFLTYFQNEAQLEKSRLLSDRFSAERPKGSFSTLEIQRTEQGDSAMYLCASSFMAGGNYGYTFGSGTRLTVV.

The chain uses TRBV19 and TRBJ1-1; D is uncertain. Germline CDR1 reads LNHDA; CDR2 reads SQIVND (reference sequence). Trimming removed 3 bases at V and 2 bases at J, with 10 bases between. This CDR3 has 14 residues. CDR3 sequence reads: CASSILGVNTEAFF. The CDR3 bases are TGTGCCAGTAGTATCCTGGGAGTTAACACTGAAGCTTTCTTT.